This T cell receptor beta chain originates from a study of CD8+ T cells in alopecia areata. About the research overall: Each day, treated patients took oral tofacitinib twice, at 5 to 10 mg per dose. Findings of the study overall: Sharing of TCR sequences between patients (possibly for HLA-related reasons) was less clear than in mice. Among the cells sequenced in scalp samples are also the resident alphabeta T cells of normal skin.

The CDR3 is 13 amino acids. The germline CDR1 and CDR2 sequences are SGHVS and FQNEAQ. The J segment lost 4 bases and the V segment lost 2 bases, leaving 0 bases of the junction unmatched. Ten or more counts support this clone. The antigen remains unidentified. This specimen includes other DNA sequences encoding the same CDR3. The treatment denotes: oral pan-JAK inhibitor, 5-10 mg twice daily. Sorting from PBMCs produced CD4+ and CD8+ T cells. RNA, once extracted, was reverse transcribed into cDNA for use as the sequencing template. This table comes from immunoSEQ multiplex PCR, and its TCRdb copy is limited to in-frame clones, with some not included. The table includes about 180,000 clones, 58% detected once.

The rearrangement uses TRBV7-8 and TRBJ1-1, with TRBD1 identical over 8 bases. The sequenced sample was CD4+ T cells sorted from blood, obtained at approximately week 60, from a patient treated with tofacitinib. The sequence came from a human donor with alopecia areata. Here the CDR3 DNA reads TGTGCCAGCAGCTTAACAGGGGGCACTGAAGCTTTCTTT. The encoded protein is CASSLTGGTEAFF.